These T cell receptor beta chains were read from a single sample in a study of Ad26.COV2.S vaccination and SARS-CoV-2 variants. Some clones are missing from TCRdb's copy, which holds only in-frame ones; the method was immunoSEQ multiplex PCR. The data hold some 480,000 clones, with around nine tenths observed a single time. The sample was peripheral blood, taken in a trial of Ad26.COV2.S vaccine versus placebo. The origin of the receptors is a person aged 18 to 59 who received the Ad26.COV2.S COVID-19 vaccine or a placebo. Each CDR3 is given with its conserved first and last residue.

len: 14; v_gene: TRBV5-4; j_gene: TRBJ2-7; CDR3aa: CASSLEAGPYEQYF
len: 14; v_gene: TRBV6-5; j_gene: TRBJ1-3; CDR3aa: CASSIDSSGNTIYF
len: 13; v_gene: TRBV15; j_gene: TRBJ2-7; CDR3aa: CATSRTGLHEQYF
len: 12; v_gene: TRBV29-1; j_gene: TRBJ2-7; CDR3aa: CSVQGTAYEQYF
len: 12; v_gene: TRBV7-2; j_gene: TRBJ1-1; CDR3aa: CASSVSNTEAFF
len: 14; v_gene: TRBV10-3; j_gene: TRBJ1-3; CDR3aa: CAINTGKTGNTIYF
len: 14; v_gene: TRBV20-1; j_gene: TRBJ1-6; CDR3aa: CSASQTGGNSPLHF
len: 15; v_gene: TRBV7-4; j_gene: TRBJ2-7; CDR3aa: CASSPVVREWCEQYF
len: 12; v_gene: TRBV30; j_gene: TRBJ1-5; CDR3aa: CAWGDLNQPQHF
len: 13; v_gene: TRBV14; j_gene: TRBJ1-1; CDR3aa: CASSERLGAGAFF
len: 14; v_gene: TRBV5-6; j_gene: TRBJ2-7; CDR3aa: CASSFIGTSYEQYF
len: 15; v_gene: TRBV6-2/TRBV6-3; j_gene: TRBJ1-6; CDR3aa: CASSYQWQASSPLHF
len: 12; v_gene: TRBV7-2; j_gene: TRBJ1-2; CDR3aa: CASSLGTGVGAF
len: 15; v_gene: TRBV28; j_gene: TRBJ1-5; CDR3aa: CATAPGSYSNQPQHF
len: 15; v_gene: TRBV24-1; j_gene: TRBJ2-2; CDR3aa: CATSDPAANTGELFF
len: 15; v_gene: TRBV7-2; j_gene: TRBJ2-7; CDR3aa: CASSLGGLWGYEQYF
len: 15; v_gene: TRBV6-5; j_gene: TRBJ2-7; CDR3aa: CASRLYQGASYEQYF
len: 16; v_gene: TRBV5-1; j_gene: TRBJ2-2; CDR3aa: CASSLARGRNTGELFF
len: 17; v_gene: TRBV21-1; j_gene: TRBJ2-7; CDR3aa: CASSPVPSGKSSYEQYF
len: 14; v_gene: TRBV10-3; j_gene: TRBJ2-7; CDR3aa: CAISRQGPSYEQYF
len: 14; v_gene: TRBV10-3; j_gene: TRBJ2-3; CDR3aa: CAIGRQGWTDTQYF
len: 15; v_gene: TRBV11-2; j_gene: TRBJ1-4; CDR3aa: CASSPKQGAREKLFF
len: 14; v_gene: TRBV6-5; j_gene: TRBJ1-5; CDR3aa: CASRSQGGGQPQHF
len: 14; v_gene: TRBV7-2; j_gene: TRBJ2-7; CDR3aa: CASSLGSGSYEQYF
len: 16; v_gene: TRBV3-1/TRBV3-2; j_gene: TRBJ1-1; CDR3aa: CASSQGRGVANTEAFF
len: 14; v_gene: TRBV11-2; j_gene: TRBJ1-2; CDR3aa: CASSSLKVGYGYTF
len: 13; v_gene: TRBV5-1; j_gene: TRBJ2-5; CDR3aa: CASSLAGGETQYF
len: 16; v_gene: TRBV28; j_gene: TRBJ1-5; CDR3aa: CASSPPAGQGIGPQHF
len: 12; v_gene: TRBV6-5; j_gene: TRBJ2-1; CDR3aa: CASWWGEVEQFF
len: 15; v_gene: TRBV6-5; j_gene: TRBJ2-1; CDR3aa: CASSPIAGGPNEQFF
len: 14; v_gene: TRBV15; j_gene: TRBJ1-5; CDR3aa: CATRTGSHNQPQHF
len: 13; v_gene: TRBV30; j_gene: TRBJ1-5; CDR3aa: CAWSHGSGQPQHF
len: 17; v_gene: TRBV28; j_gene: TRBJ1-6; CDR3aa: CASSLGSGRAYNSPLHF
len: 13; v_gene: TRBV19; j_gene: TRBJ2-7; CDR3aa: CASSTTGAYEQYF
len: 15; v_gene: TRBV19; j_gene: TRBJ1-1; CDR3aa: CASTRVQGIISEAFF
len: 13; v_gene: TRBV20-1; j_gene: TRBJ1-2; CDR3aa: CSASLGVHYGYTF
len: 14; v_gene: TRBV2; j_gene: TRBJ1-1; CDR3aa: CASRLDRLNTEAFF
len: 13; v_gene: TRBV18; j_gene: TRBJ2-3; CDR3aa: CASSPPITDTQYF
len: 17; v_gene: TRBV5-4; j_gene: TRBJ2-6; CDR3aa: CASTPGGTGVLGDVLTF
len: 13; v_gene: TRBV7-2; j_gene: TRBJ1-2; CDR3aa: CASSLVWGTGYTF
len: 15; v_gene: TRBV6-5; j_gene: TRBJ2-3; CDR3aa: CASSYNPSNPDTQYF
len: 18; v_gene: TRBV7-2; j_gene: TRBJ1-6; CDR3aa: CASSELRTGFSSGSPLHF
len: 13; v_gene: TRBV7-9; j_gene: TRBJ2-5; CDR3aa: CASSPDSHETQYF
len: 15; v_gene: TRBV7-2; j_gene: TRBJ2-3; CDR3aa: CASSLVSGATDTQYF
len: 15; v_gene: TRBV27; j_gene: TRBJ1-6; CDR3aa: CASSLNRGPNSPLHF
len: 15; v_gene: TRBV7-7; j_gene: TRBJ2-5; CDR3aa: CASSWRGLVRETQYF
len: 13; v_gene: TRBV6-5; j_gene: TRBJ1-1; CDR3aa: CASSWAGNTEAFF
len: 16; v_gene: TRBV7-8; j_gene: TRBJ2-7; CDR3aa: CASSLVLQAGVNEQYF
len: 15; v_gene: TRBV3-1/TRBV3-2; j_gene: TRBJ1-2; CDR3aa: CASSQESTVPYGYTF
len: 14; v_gene: TRBV6-2/TRBV6-3; j_gene: TRBJ2-7; CDR3aa: CASSSAEPVREQYF
len: 14; v_gene: TRBV19; j_gene: TRBJ1-2; CDR3aa: CASSIDWTDHGYTF
len: 13; v_gene: TRBV30; j_gene: TRBJ2-2; CDR3aa: CARRRDDIGELFF
len: 13; v_gene: TRBV10-3; j_gene: TRBJ1-5; CDR3aa: CATQGAGNQPQHF
len: 12; v_gene: TRBV6-2/TRBV6-3; j_gene: TRBJ2-1; CDR3aa: CASSYGAGEQFF